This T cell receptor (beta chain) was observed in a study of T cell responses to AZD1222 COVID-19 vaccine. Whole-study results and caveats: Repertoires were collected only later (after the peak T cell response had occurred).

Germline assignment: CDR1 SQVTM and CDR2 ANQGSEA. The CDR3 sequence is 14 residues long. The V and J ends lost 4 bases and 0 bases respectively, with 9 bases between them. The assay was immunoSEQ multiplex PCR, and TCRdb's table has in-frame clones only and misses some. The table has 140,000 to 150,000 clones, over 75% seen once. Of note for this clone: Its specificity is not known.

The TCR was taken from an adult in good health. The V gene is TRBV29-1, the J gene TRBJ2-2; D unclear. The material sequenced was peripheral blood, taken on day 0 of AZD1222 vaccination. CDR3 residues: CSVVDGANTGELFF. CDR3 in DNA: TGCAGCGTTGTGGACGGCGCGAACACCGGGGAGCTGTTTTTT.